This T cell receptor beta chain was identified in a study of blood T cells in healthy people across ages. Trimming pared 4 bases from V and 2 bases from J, leaving 10 bases between. The germline V gene has CDR1 SNHLY and CDR2 FYNNEI. This CDR3 comprises 14 residues. A second about 6 to 12 cycle PCR used barcoded and J-beta primers. TCRdb recomputed calls from the 5' RACE reads with MiXCR, one row per CDR3 protein. The sample lists about 930,000 distinct CDR3 sequences; 25% to 30% were seen once. Overall study findings and caveats: In older individuals, TCR beta diversity per million T cells was lower, falling roughly linearly with age.

This clonotype was counted only a few times. Its antigen remains unidentified. This sample was also put to use in a study of T cells of mothers and their children.

The receptor was derived from a woman aged 40 to 50 in good health. Material: blood. V is TRBV2 and J is TRBJ2-3; D gene ambiguous. CDR3 in amino acids: CASSAVVPTDTQYF. CDR3 coding DNA: TGTGCCAGCAGTGCTGTAGTCCCCACAGATACGCAGTATTTT.